The TCR delta chain under discussion was sequenced for a study of γδ T cells in repeated Plasmodium falciparum infection. This CDR3 contains 17 residues. The germline V gene has CDR1 TSWWSYY and CDR2 QGS. V gave up 4 bases and J gave up 1 base, with 19 bases separating them. A word on this clone: TCRdb assigns this DNA the protein of a much larger clone, which departs from its translation at residue 11; this likely reflects a read error, and the protein shown comes from translating the DNA.

TRG and TRD sequences were obtained from every sorted gammadelta sample. TCRdb re-analyzed the multiplex PCR reads via CATT. The repertoire consists of tens of thousands of delta-chain clones, with 1.6% occurring once and the leading ten covering over 7%. Gammadelta T cells were flow-sorted from PBMC into Vgamma9/Vdelta2+ and Vdelta2-negative populations for bulk analysis. Specimen: gamma-delta T cells from blood. The V call is TRDV1, the J call TRDJ1, with D hard to call. In the absence of a J gene in TCRdb, the DNA was matched to germline to assign it here. The receptor's source is a pool of human donors (malaria-infected and uninfected, not separated). This CDR3 is CALGGPSLVPSTDKLIF. The CDR3 nucleotides are TGTGCTCTTGGGGGACCTAGCTTAGTGCCGTCCACCGATAAACTCATCTTT.